This record looks at one T cell receptor beta chain sequence and its context. The antigen is not known. In the PCR, 60 Vbeta and 13 Jbeta primers were used. TCRdb's table, derived via immunoSEQ multiplex PCR, lists solely in-frame clones and lacks some. Altogether about 110,000 clones are present, 70% to 90% being singletons, with the ten largest covering about 1.7%. This sample is drawn from a study of cytomegalovirus exposure and HLA in healthy donors. Whole-study context: An earlier analysis found some 100 million unique TCR beta sequences from 200 million or so T cells. Study results and caveats: Across all donors, roughly uniform sequencing depth was an assumption of the presence/absence analyses.

The germline V and J ends were trimmed by 2 bases and 11 bases, with 16 bases remaining between them. There are 13 residues in the CDR3. CDR1 and CDR2 (germline): GTSNPN, SVGIG (reference sequence). This clonotype was obtained from a middle-aged man in good health and CMV-seronegative. This sequence joins TRBV30 and TRBJ1-5; no clear D gene. Material for sequencing was PBMCs. CDR3 protein: CAWSSRRLEAQHF. CDR3 nucleotides: TGTGCCTGGAGTAGTAGGCGGCTCGAGGCCCAGCATTTT. Filled out from reference TRBV30 and TRBJ1-5, the complete variable domain reads SQTIHQWPATLVQPVGSPLSLECTVEGTSNPNLYWYRQAAGRGLQLLFYSVGIGQISSEVPQNLSASRPQDRQFILSSKKLLLSDSGFYLCAWSSRRLEAQHFGDGTRLSIL.